These T cell receptor beta chains were read from a single sample in a study of siplizumab effects on memory and regulatory T cells. Assay used: immunoSEQ multiplex PCR; TCRdb lists only in-frame clones, some missing. The sample lists about 50,000 clones, roughly 87% seen once, with about 0.35% in the top ten. Sequenced: naive CD8+ T cells sorted from blood. Receptor source: a human donor in good health. The CDR3 runs from the conserved cysteine through the conserved F or W.

TRBV4-1	TRBJ2-5	CASSQLRDYQETQYF
TRBV27	TRBJ2-7	CASSLGYSYEQYF
TRBV12-5	TRBJ1-1	CASGFWTGGNTEAFF
TRBV4-1	TRBJ1-2	CASSQDGTGVIGYTF
TRBV20-1	TRBJ1-1	CSAQLDTEAFF
TRBV7-2	TRBJ2-7	CASSPGRSYEQYF
TRBV2	TRBJ1-1	CASIGRGAEAFF
TRBV7-9	TRBJ1-1	CASSPFVNTEAFF
TRBV13	TRBJ2-7	CASSLASDYEQYF
TRBV19	TRBJ2-1	CASMGFSSSYNEQFF
TRBV7-9	TRBJ2-2	CASSPPRGDTGELFF
TRBV5-1	TRBJ2-7	CASSLAGHSYEQYF
TRBV19	TRBJ2-7	CASSIYRGSSYEQYF
TRBV6-5	TRBJ2-7	CASSPGTGDFYEQYF
TRBV5-1	TRBJ2-7	CASSPASGSSYEQYF
TRBV6-5	TRBJ1-1	CASSYSTANTEAFF
TRBV7-2	TRBJ2-1	CASSLVSSLSSYNEQFF
TRBV27	TRBJ2-7	CASSSQDSYEQYF
TRBV19	TRBJ1-4	CASSMRELANEKLFF
TRBV7-9	TRBJ2-7	CASSDLIRSYEQYF
TRBV5-6	TRBJ2-3	CASSFGTSGTDTQYF
TRBV13	TRBJ2-3	CASSYSGGTATDTQYF
TRBV7-9	TRBJ2-7	CASSLSSYEQYF
TRBV30	TRBJ2-3	CAWSVRGSPDTQYF
TRBV6-1	TRBJ1-5	CASLRPGSNQPQHF
TRBV19	TRBJ1-5	CASKRGGNQPQHF
TRBV2	TRBJ2-3	CASSEVGGPSTDTQYF
TRBV7-3	TRBJ1-1	CASSLTRKLTGVWARNTEAFF
TRBV19	TRBJ2-7	CASSAAGDAYEQYF
TRBV9	TRBJ1-2	CASSAEDPYTHYGYTF
TRBV18	TRBJ2-3	CASSPQDIPTDTQYF
TRBV4-1	TRBJ2-1	CASSHPGLAGGGNEQFF
TRBV6-5	TRBJ2-3	CASSILAGVGDTQYF
TRBV7-9	TRBJ1-2	CASSFLGDYGYTF
TRBV7-9	TRBJ1-2	CASSLAGQALMSGYTF
TRBV4-1	TRBJ2-7	CASSQGALGYEQYF
TRBV7-9	TRBJ1-2	CASSSKVLNYGYTF
TRBV7-9	TRBJ2-2	CASRTGAVNTGELFF
TRBV7-6	TRBJ2-1	CASSPGLAGGTHEQFF
TRBV5-6	TRBJ2-1	CASSLRQGVAEQFF
TRBV7-7	TRBJ2-1	CASSPDSSYNEQFF
TRBV5-6	TRBJ2-1	CASSFVPSDLSEQFF
TRBV6-5	TRBJ2-2	CASSLGGGAGELFF
TRBV29-1	TRBJ2-7	CSVEAGPNYEQYF
TRBV7-9	TRBJ2-3	CASSPPTASTDTQYF
TRBV5-1	TRBJ2-1	CASSPAGYYNEQFF
TRBV7-2	TRBJ1-1	CASSQWTGSEAFF
TRBV27	TRBJ2-6	CASSTQRFPTGANVLTF
TRBV9	TRBJ1-2	CASSPEPTENYGYTF
TRBV6-6	TRBJ2-7	CASSYGRGVYEQYF
TRBV27	TRBJ1-1	CASSLRPGQTPDTEAFF
TRBV5-1	TRBJ2-7	CASSLVIGDQYEQYF
TRBV7-6	TRBJ2-7	CASSPGPYEQYF
TRBV7-9	TRBJ2-3	CASSLSEEGSDTQYF
TRBV7-3	TRBJ2-5	CASSLMDQETQYF
TRBV19	TRBJ2-1	CASGESSYNEQFF